A selection of T cell receptor beta chains follows, all from one sample in a study of shared clonotypes between healthy human individuals. Produced via immunoSEQ multiplex PCR; TCRdb's table is partial and in-frame only. The data show fewer than 600,000 clones, roughly 80% seen once. Sequencing was done on a sample of PBMCs. The receptor set was obtained from a woman in her forties in good health. Some clones in this sample may be carry-over from other donors' samples. CDR3s include the opening cysteine and the closing phenylalanine or tryptophan. The D gene is left open where the match is weak. Clone size is given for some rows only: seen once, a few or many times, or a class if the clone is expanded.

CDR3nt	CDR3aa	abundance	v_gene	j_gene	len	d_gene
TGTGCCAGCAGCTGGACTAGCGGGATTCAGTTCTTC	CASSWTSGIQFF	.	TRBV7-2	TRBJ2-1	12	TRBD2
TGTGCCAGCAGACCTCCCGGGACAGACAATGAGCAGTTCTTC	CASRPPGTDNEQFF	.	TRBV6-5	TRBJ2-1	14	TRBD1
TGTGCCAGCTCACGGGACAGGGATTCACCCCTCCACTTT	CASSRDRDSPLHF	few	TRBV18	TRBJ1-6	13	TRBD1
TGTGCCAGCAGCGGGCCTCCCGGGCGCAGATCGGTCACTGAAGCTTTCTTT	CASSGPPGRRSVTEAFF	.	TRBV11-1	TRBJ1-1	17	.
TGCGCCAGCAGCTACCCCGGGGACGAGCAGTACTTC	CASSYPGDEQYF	.	TRBV5-1	TRBJ2-7	12	.
TGTGCCAGCAGTCAACTCGGGACCTCTAATCAGCCCCAGCATTTT	CASSQLGTSNQPQHF	once	TRBV2	TRBJ1-5	15	.
TGTGCTAGTGGCCGGCAGGGGGTGAACACTGAAGCTTTCTTT	CASGRQGVNTEAFF	few	TRBV12-5	TRBJ1-1	14	TRBD1
TGCGCCAGCAGCCTGGGGACAGGGGAGACTGAAGCTTTCTTT	CASSLGTGETEAFF	.	TRBV5-1	TRBJ1-1	14	TRBD1
TGTGCCAGCAGTTACGATGGCGGCATCAATCAGCCCCAGCATTTT	CASSYDGGINQPQHF	.	TRBV6-6	TRBJ1-5	15	.
TGTGCCAGCAGTTACCCAGGGACTACCGAGCAGTACTTC	CASSYPGTTEQYF	.	TRBV6-5	TRBJ2-7	13	TRBD2
TGCGCCAGCAGCTTTAGCGGGAGGGCCACAGATACGCAGTATTTT	CASSFSGRATDTQYF	.	TRBV5-1	TRBJ2-3	15	TRBD2
TGTGCCAGCAGCTTAAGGCCCTACGAGCAGTACTTC	CASSLRPYEQYF	many	TRBV7-2	TRBJ2-7	12	.
TGTGCCAGCAGCCAAGCCCCGGGACAGGGGCTCGAGCAGTACTTC	CASSQAPGQGLEQYF	.	TRBV4-2	TRBJ2-7	15	TRBD1
TGTGCCAGCAGCTTGAAAGGGTACGAGACCCAGTACTTC	CASSLKGYETQYF	few	TRBV5-5	TRBJ2-5	13	.
TGTGCCAACAGCTACACCCCTAGCGGGAGCACAGATACGCAGTATTTT	CANSYTPSGSTDTQYF	.	TRBV6-5	TRBJ2-3	16	TRBD2
TGTGCCAGCAGCTTAACCAGCAGCACAGATACGCAGTATTTT	CASSLTSSTDTQYF	.	TRBV7-3	TRBJ2-3	14	.
TGCGCCAGCAGCGCGGGGACAGGGGAATGGGTGAATGAGCAGTTCTTC	CASSAGTGEWVNEQFF	.	TRBV5-1	TRBJ2-1	16	TRBD1
TGTGCCAGCAGCGCGGGACTAGCGGGAGGGTGGAACACCGGGGAGCTGTTTTTT	CASSAGLAGGWNTGELFF	once	TRBV9	TRBJ2-2	18	TRBD2
TGTGCCAGCAGCGCTGCAGGGGCGTCCTACAATGAACAGTTCTTC	CASSAAGASYNEQFF	.	TRBV5-4	TRBJ2-1	15	.
TGCAGCGTTGGACGGTCCGGGGGGAACACTGAAGCTTTCTTT	CSVGRSGGNTEAFF	.	TRBV29-1	TRBJ1-1	14	.
TGTGCCAGCAGCTCCGTAGGGGACACTGAAGCTTTCTTT	CASSSVGDTEAFF	.	TRBV28	TRBJ1-1	13	.
TGCGCCAGCAGCTTGATCGAGACAGGGGGTTACGAGCAGTACTTC	CASSLIETGGYEQYF	.	TRBV5-1	TRBJ2-7	15	TRBD1
TGTGCCAGCAGTACCCAAAGGGGCGGAGGGGCCTACGAGCAGTACTTC	CASSTQRGGGAYEQYF	.	TRBV27	TRBJ2-7	16	.
TGTGCCAGCAGTCCGGGACACTCGAACACCGGGGAGCTGTTTTTT	CASSPGHSNTGELFF	.	TRBV5-5	TRBJ2-2	15	.
TGTGCCAGCAGCCAAGTTGGGCGGCGGGAGTATCACGAGCAGTACTTC	CASSQVGRREYHEQYF	.	TRBV14	TRBJ2-7	16	TRBD2
TGTGCCAGCAGTGAATCGGAGACCCAGTACTTC	CASSESETQYF	.	TRBV2	TRBJ2-5	11	.
TGTGCCAGCCGGGGCGACAGGGTCTTTACTCAGCCCCAGCATTTT	CASRGDRVFTQPQHF	.	TRBV28	TRBJ1-5	15	TRBD1
TGTGCCAGCAGCTTTGGCAGGTATAGCAATCAGCCCCAGCATTTT	CASSFGRYSNQPQHF	.	TRBV7-8	TRBJ1-5	15	.
TGTGCCAGCAGCAAGGACAGGGGGGGCTACGAGCAGTACTTC	CASSKDRGGYEQYF	.	TRBV5-6	TRBJ2-7	14	TRBD1
TGCGCCAGCAGGGAAAGGGAGAACACTGAAGCTTTCTTT	CASRERENTEAFF	.	TRBV10-2	TRBJ1-1	13	.
TGTGCCAGCTCCCCTGGACTAGCGGGAGTCAATGAGCAGTTCTTC	CASSPGLAGVNEQFF	.	TRBV18	TRBJ2-1	15	TRBD2
TGTGCCAGCAGCTTAGATTGGGGAACAGATACGCAGTATTTT	CASSLDWGTDTQYF	.	TRBV7-9	TRBJ2-3	14	.
TGTGCCAGCAGTTTTTACACATCTTATCAGCCCCAGCATTTT	CASSFYTSYQPQHF	.	TRBV28	TRBJ1-5	14	.
TGTGCCAGCAGCAAAGCGGGACAGGAGAACTATGGCTACACCTTC	CASSKAGQENYGYTF	.	TRBV21-1	TRBJ1-2	15	.
TGCGCCAGCAGCTTGACCGGAACTAACTATGGCTACACCTTC	CASSLTGTNYGYTF	.	TRBV5-1	TRBJ1-2	14	.
TGTGCCAGCAGCTTTCGGCCTTCTAGCACAGATACGCAGTATTTT	CASSFRPSSTDTQYF	.	TRBV7-8	TRBJ2-3	15	.
TGTGCCAGTGGCTACCTCGGAATCGAAGCTTTCTTT	CASGYLGIEAFF	.	TRBV27	TRBJ1-1	12	.
TGTGCCAGCAGCTTTACAGGAGGGGAAGAGACCCAGTACTTC	CASSFTGGEETQYF	.	TRBV7-3	TRBJ2-5	14	.
TGCAGCGTTGGGGGGGCAGATACGCAGTATTTT	CSVGGADTQYF	.	TRBV29-1	TRBJ2-3	11	.
TGTGCCAGCAGCTTGGCTAGCAACACCGGGGAGCTGTTTTTT	CASSLASNTGELFF	.	TRBV7-3	TRBJ2-2	14	.
TGTGCCAGCAGCTTACAGGGGACTAGCGGGAGTAGAGAGACCCAGTACTTC	CASSLQGTSGSRETQYF	.	TRBV7-9	TRBJ2-5	17	TRBD2
TGTGCCACCAGCAGAGACCAACCGGGACAGGGGGGGAACTATGGCTACACCTTC	CATSRDQPGQGGNYGYTF	few	TRBV15	TRBJ1-2	18	TRBD1
TGTGCCAGCAGCGTGACAGGGGCGAGCTCCTACGAGCAGTACTTC	CASSVTGASSYEQYF	.	TRBV7-2	TRBJ2-7	15	TRBD1
TGTGCCTGGATTCGACACGGACAAGCTTTCTTT	CAWIRHGQAFF	many	TRBV30	TRBJ1-1	11	.
TGTGCCAGCAGTTCCCTGAAGACAATTAACACTGAAGCTTTCTTT	CASSSLKTINTEAFF	many	TRBV27	TRBJ1-1	15	.
TGTGCCTGGAGTGCCGGCGGACAGTTGAACACTGAAGCTTTCTTT	CAWSAGGQLNTEAFF	few	TRBV30	TRBJ1-1	15	.
TGTGCCAGCAGCGTAGCTAAGGGGGGTTCCTACAATGAGCAGTTCTTC	CASSVAKGGSYNEQFF	.	TRBV9	TRBJ2-1	16	.
TGTGCCAGCATTCCAACTGGGGCCACTGAAGCTTTCTTT	CASIPTGATEAFF	.	TRBV6-5	TRBJ1-1	13	.
TGTGCCAGCAGCAGGGACAGGGGGCACCCTCCCACAGATACGCAGTATTTT	CASSRDRGHPPTDTQYF	.	TRBV21-1	TRBJ2-3	17	.
TGTGCCAGCAGCTCACCGGGGCCTGAAGCTTTCTTT	CASSSPGPEAFF	.	TRBV7-9	TRBJ1-1	12	.
TGCGCCAGCAGCTCGGGGGAAGCCATGGAGACCCAGTACTTC	CASSSGEAMETQYF	.	TRBV5-1	TRBJ2-5	14	.
TGTGCCAGCAGACGAGGTGGGATTACTAGCACAGATACGCAGTATTTT	CASRRGGITSTDTQYF	.	TRBV14	TRBJ2-3	16	.
TGTGCCAGCAGCTTGGACGTATACGAGCAGTACTTC	CASSLDVYEQYF	.	TRBV5-6	TRBJ2-7	12	.
TGCGCCAGCAGCGCGGACAGCCAAGAGACCCAGTACTTC	CASSADSQETQYF	.	TRBV4-1	TRBJ2-5	13	.
TGCGCCAGCAGCCAAGTCGTCATGACAGGGGCCCAACCCAACTATGGCTACACCTTC	CASSQVVMTGAQPNYGYTF	once	TRBV4-3	TRBJ1-2	19	TRBD1
TGTGCCAGCAGCCAAGCCCCCTCCGGGACAGGGAGTTACACCTTC	CASSQAPSGTGSYTF	once	TRBV14	TRBJ1-2	15	TRBD1
TGCAGTGCCACGACACAATACGAGCAGTACTTC	CSATTQYEQYF	.	TRBV20-1	TRBJ2-7	11	.
TGTGCCAGCAGCCCTACGGGGATCCTGCCAAGGAATGGCTACACCTTC	CASSPTGILPRNGYTF	.	TRBV7-9	TRBJ1-2	16	.
TGTGCCAGCAGCCACGGGACTAGCGGGAAGAGCTCCTACAATGAGCAGTTCTTC	CASSHGTSGKSSYNEQFF	.	TRBV4-2	TRBJ2-1	18	TRBD2